Listed below are T cell receptor beta chains from one sample, sequenced in a study of cytomegalovirus exposure and HLA in healthy donors. The repertoire was sequenced with immunoSEQ multiplex PCR; TCRdb's copy has only in-frame clones and lacks some. The sample lists 60,000 to 80,000 clones, roughly 80% occurring once. The specimen sequenced was PBMCs. These TCRs come from a woman in her twenties or thirties in good health and CMV-seronegative. Both conserved end residues are part of each CDR3. Each record gives: clone size, V gene, CDR3 length, D gene, J gene, CDR3 DNA, CDR3 protein. A D gene is named only where the DNA matches it firmly. Clone size is shown for a subset of rows, as once, few, many or a class of expanded clone.

size: -
V: TRBV15
length: 15
D: -
J: TRBJ2-3
DNA: TGTGCCACCAGCAGAGATGCAGGGGGCACAGATACGCAGTATTTT
CDR3: CATSRDAGGTDTQYF

size: -
V: TRBV6-5
length: 15
D: TRBD1
J: TRBJ2-1
DNA: TGTGCTAGCAGTTACGGGACAGGGGTTAACAATGAGCAGTTCTTC
CDR3: CASSYGTGVNNEQFF

size: -
V: TRBV5-6
length: 12
D: -
J: TRBJ2-7
DNA: TGTGCCAGCAGCGGCAGGACCTACGAGCAGTACTTC
CDR3: CASSGRTYEQYF

size: -
V: TRBV6-5
length: 16
D: TRBD2
J: TRBJ2-5
DNA: TGTGCCAGCAGTTACTCCGGACTAGCGGGCTGGAAGACCCAGTACTTC
CDR3: CASSYSGLAGWKTQYF

size: -
V: TRBV7-8
length: 15
D: -
J: TRBJ1-6
DNA: TGTGCCAGCAGCTTTGAGGGGGACCTTAATTCACCCCTCCACTTT
CDR3: CASSFEGDLNSPLHF

size: few
V: TRBV9
length: 13
D: -
J: TRBJ2-5
DNA: TGTGCCAGCAGCGTGGGCTTAGAAGGGACCCAGTACTTC
CDR3: CASSVGLEGTQYF

size: -
V: TRBV4-3
length: 18
D: TRBD1
J: TRBJ1-2
DNA: TGCGCCAGCAGCCAACTCGGCCAACTCGGGACAGGGGGATATGGCTACACCTTC
CDR3: CASSQLGQLGTGGYGYTF

size: -
V: TRBV9
length: 13
D: -
J: TRBJ1-3
DNA: TGTGCCAGCAGCGACCAGGCTGGAAACACCATATATTTT
CDR3: CASSDQAGNTIYF

size: few
V: TRBV9
length: 16
D: TRBD2
J: TRBJ2-3
DNA: TGTGCCAGCAGCGTAGCAGGACTAGCGGTCACAGATACGCAGTATTTT
CDR3: CASSVAGLAVTDTQYF

size: -
V: TRBV5-4
length: 15
D: -
J: TRBJ1-2
DNA: TGTGCCAGCAGCGGAACAGGGTACTCTAACTATGGCTACACCTTC
CDR3: CASSGTGYSNYGYTF

size: -
V: TRBV6-5
length: 15
D: TRBD1
J: TRBJ1-1
DNA: TGTGCCAGCAGCGCCGGGGACAGGGGGAACACTGAAGCTTTCTTT
CDR3: CASSAGDRGNTEAFF

size: -
V: TRBV5-1
length: 15
D: TRBD1
J: TRBJ2-1
DNA: TGCGCCAGCAGCTCCCAGGGGGCAGGGAGCGATGAGCAGTTCTTC
CDR3: CASSSQGAGSDEQFF

size: few
V: TRBV18
length: 20
D: TRBD2
J: TRBJ2-1
DNA: TGTGCCAGCTCACCAACTAGCGGGACGACAAATCTAATGGCCTACAATGAGCAGTTCTTC
CDR3: CASSPTSGTTNLMAYNEQFF

size: -
V: TRBV30
length: 16
D: -
J: TRBJ2-3
DNA: TGTGCCTGGAGTCGCCGGACCTACAGGGATGCAGATACGCAGTATTTT
CDR3: CAWSRRTYRDADTQYF

size: -
V: TRBV10-3
length: 15
D: -
J: TRBJ1-3
DNA: TGTGCCATCCTTCCCGAAGGGGTAGCTGGAAACACCATATATTTT
CDR3: CAILPEGVAGNTIYF

size: -
V: TRBV19
length: 15
D: TRBD2
J: TRBJ2-1
DNA: TGTGCCAGTAGTATCGGGGCTAGCGGGAGCGATGAGCAGTTCTTC
CDR3: CASSIGASGSDEQFF

size: once
V: TRBV27
length: 15
D: -
J: TRBJ1-1
DNA: TGTGCCAGCAGTTTATTGGGCAGAAAGAACACTGAAGCTTTCTTT
CDR3: CASSLLGRKNTEAFF

size: -
V: TRBV29-1
length: 21
D: -
J: TRBJ2-6
DNA: TGCAGCGTTGAAGATAGGGGGATGGGGGCAGGGAGAGTTTTTGGGGCCAACGTCCTGACTTTC
CDR3: CSVEDRGMGAGRVFGANVLTF

size: -
V: TRBV11-2
length: 18
D: -
J: TRBJ2-2
DNA: TGTGCCAGCAGCCCCCGAGCCCGGGACAAGGATGTCTACCGGGAGCTGTTTTTT
CDR3: CASSPRARDKDVYRELFF

size: -
V: TRBV30
length: 14
D: -
J: TRBJ2-1
DNA: TGTGCCTGGAGTGTACACTGGGCTTACAATGAGCAGTTCTTC
CDR3: CAWSVHWAYNEQFF

size: -
V: TRBV9
length: 15
D: TRBD2
J: TRBJ2-1
DNA: TGTGCCAGCAGCGCCGGGACTAGCGGGGTTAATGAGCAGTTCTTC
CDR3: CASSAGTSGVNEQFF

size: -
V: TRBV29-1
length: 14
D: TRBD2
J: TRBJ2-5
DNA: TGCAGCGTTGTAGGCGCGGGAGCGGGAGAGACCCAGTACTTC
CDR3: CSVVGAGAGETQYF

size: -
V: TRBV11-3
length: 13
D: TRBD1
J: TRBJ2-1
DNA: TGTGCCAGCAGCTTGACAGGGGACAATGAGCAGTTCTTC
CDR3: CASSLTGDNEQFF

size: -
V: TRBV18
length: 14
D: -
J: TRBJ2-1
DNA: TGTGCCAGCTCACCCCCCACAGTATACAATGAGCAGTTCTTC
CDR3: CASSPPTVYNEQFF

size: -
V: TRBV25-1
length: 15
D: TRBD1
J: TRBJ1-6
DNA: TGTGCCAGCAGTGAAATCGACAGGGAGGCTTCACCCCTCCACTTT
CDR3: CASSEIDREASPLHF

size: -
V: TRBV5-8
length: 15
D: -
J: TRBJ1-5
DNA: TGTGCCAGCAGCTTGGAACAGGGCGGCAATCAGCCCCAGCATTTT
CDR3: CASSLEQGGNQPQHF

size: -
V: TRBV19
length: 14
D: -
J: TRBJ1-2
DNA: TGTGCCAGTAGTGTTGGGGGGGGCCCCAATGGCTACACCTTC
CDR3: CASSVGGGPNGYTF

size: -
V: TRBV11-3
length: 13
D: TRBD1
J: TRBJ1-1
DNA: TGTGCCAGCAGCATGACAGGGATCACTGAAGCTTTCTTT
CDR3: CASSMTGITEAFF

size: few
V: TRBV4-1
length: 13
D: TRBD2
J: TRBJ2-3
DNA: TGCGCCAGCAGGGGACTAGCGTTCGATACGCAGTATTTT
CDR3: CASRGLAFDTQYF

size: -
V: TRBV7-9
length: 15
D: -
J: TRBJ1-1
DNA: TGTGCCAGCAGCAAACATAATGACGCGGGGACGATCGCTTTCTTT
CDR3: CASSKHNDAGTIAFF

size: -
V: TRBV5-6
length: 12
D: -
J: TRBJ1-2
DNA: TGTGCCAGCAGCTTGGTCGACTCATCCTACACCTTC
CDR3: CASSLVDSSYTF

size: -
V: TRBV11-1
length: 18
D: -
J: TRBJ2-2
DNA: TGTGCCAGCAGCTTAGAGTCAATGTGGCAGACGAACACCGGGGAGCTGTTTTTT
CDR3: CASSLESMWQTNTGELFF

size: -
V: TRBV14
length: 13
D: -
J: TRBJ1-2
DNA: TGTGCCGGACGGGCCTCCGGGAGGTATGGCTACACCTTC
CDR3: CAGRASGRYGYTF

size: -
V: TRBV7-8
length: 15
D: TRBD2
J: TRBJ2-3
DNA: TGTGCCAGCAGCCGACGGACTAGCGGGAGGGATACGCAGTATTTT
CDR3: CASSRRTSGRDTQYF

size: once
V: TRBV18
length: 15
D: TRBD1
J: TRBJ2-7
DNA: TGTGCCAGCTCACCGTTACAGGGGGGTTCCTACGAGCAGTACTTC
CDR3: CASSPLQGGSYEQYF

size: -
V: TRBV9
length: 16
D: TRBD2
J: TRBJ2-5
DNA: TGTGCCAGCACCCCTGGAGGTAGCGGGAGCAAAGAGACCCAGTACTTC
CDR3: CASTPGGSGSKETQYF

size: -
V: TRBV11-2
length: 14
D: -
J: TRBJ2-2
DNA: TGTGCCAGCAGCGGCCTTAGGGGAACCGGGGAGCTGTTTTTT
CDR3: CASSGLRGTGELFF

size: -
V: TRBV5-1
length: 12
D: -
J: TRBJ2-5
DNA: TGCGCCAGCAGCCGATCGGGAGAGACCCAGTACTTC
CDR3: CASSRSGETQYF

size: -
V: TRBV7-2
length: 15
D: TRBD1
J: TRBJ1-1
DNA: TGTGCCAGCAGCATAAGCAGGGGGCCGGTCGCTGAAGCTTTCTTT
CDR3: CASSISRGPVAEAFF

size: -
V: TRBV18
length: 15
D: -
J: TRBJ2-1
DNA: TGTGCCAGCTCCCGCGGGACAGATGTTGGGAATGAGCAGTTCTTC
CDR3: CASSRGTDVGNEQFF

size: -
V: TRBV7-2
length: 15
D: TRBD1
J: TRBJ1-2
DNA: TGTGCCAGCAGCTTAGCGACAGGGGGTGTCTATGGCTACACCTTC
CDR3: CASSLATGGVYGYTF

size: -
V: TRBV19
length: 13
D: -
J: TRBJ1-5
DNA: TGTGCCAGTAGTTCCTCGACAAATCAGCCCCAGCATTTT
CDR3: CASSSSTNQPQHF

size: -
V: TRBV27
length: 15
D: TRBD1
J: TRBJ1-1
DNA: TGTGCCAGCAGTCCAACCCGCGGGACAGGGGGCGAAGCTTTCTTT
CDR3: CASSPTRGTGGEAFF

size: -
V: TRBV7-8
length: 15
D: -
J: TRBJ1-2
DNA: TGTGCCAGCAGCCGTCGAGAGGGAGGGAGCTATGGCTACACCTTC
CDR3: CASSRREGGSYGYTF

size: once
V: TRBV13
length: 11
D: -
J: TRBJ2-3
DNA: TGTGCCAGCAGCTTCAGGGATACGCAGTATTTT
CDR3: CASSFRDTQYF

size: few
V: TRBV7-9
length: 18
D: TRBD1
J: TRBJ1-1
DNA: TGTGCCAGCAGCTTAGTCAGACAGGGTTTAGGTGGAAACACTGAAGCTTTCTTT
CDR3: CASSLVRQGLGGNTEAFF